The 23 T cell receptor beta chains below come from one sample, sequenced in a study of OX40 agonist ivuxolimab in advanced cancers. The repertoire was sequenced with immunoSEQ multiplex PCR; TCRdb's copy has only in-frame clones and lacks some. The sample contains 9,500 to 13,000 clones, about three quarters of which appear only once. Specimen: CD4+ or CD8+ T cells sorted from blood, collected in a trial of the OX40 agonist ivuxolimab. Receptors originate from an adult with an advanced solid tumor such as melanoma, head and neck, liver or kidney cancer.

The rearrangement links TRBV27 to TRBJ1-5; D is uncertain. V was shortened by 0 bases and J by 2 bases, with 8 bases between the two germline ends. The CDR3 sequence is 15 residues long. Germline-derived CDR1 and CDR2 are MNHEY and SMNVEV (reference sequence). The CDR3 DNA sequence: TGTGCCAGCAGTTTATCAGGGAACGGCAATCAGCCCCAGCATTTT. Its translation is CASSLSGNGNQPQHF.

V is TRBV29-1 and J is TRBJ2-7; D not certain. Germline V gives CDR1 SQVTM, CDR2 ANQGSEA. This CDR3 comprises 15 residues. V lost 0 bases, J lost 0 bases, and 12 bases lay in between. DNA for the CDR3: TGCAGCGTTGAAGATCCAGGTTTCAGCTCCTACGAGCAGTACTTC. Protein sequence: CSVEDPGFSSYEQYF.

The V gene is TRBV5-4, the J gene TRBJ1-1; the D gene is possibly TRBD1 (5 bases). Trimming shortened V by 0 bases and J by 5 bases, and 11 bases separated the two germline ends. The CDR3 covers 14 residues. Germline V lookup: CDR1 SGHNT, CDR2 YYREEE (reference sequence). The CDR3 nucleotides read TGTGCCAGCAGCTTGGTCGGGGGGTTGACTGAAGCTTTCTTT. Protein sequence: CASSLVGGLTEAFF.

This rearrangement joins TRBV2 to TRBJ1-5; D may be TRBD1 (5 bases). CDR3 length: 14 residues. Germline V gene sequence: CDR1 SNHLY, CDR2 FYNNEI. V was shortened by 6 bases and J by 5 bases, with 14 bases between the two germline ends. The CDR3 reads CASRGTGGDQPQHF. DNA for the CDR3: TGTGCCAGCAGGGGAACAGGAGGAGATCAGCCCCAGCATTTT.

V gene TRBV5-1 combines with J gene TRBJ2-5, with 7 bases fitting TRBD1. This CDR3 contains 15 residues. Germline CDR1 is SGHRS and CDR2 is YFSETQ. V lost 10 bases, J lost 3 bases, and 15 bases stayed unmatched. This chain's CDR3 is CAEYPVGGTEETQYF. The CDR3 nucleotides are TGCGCCGAGTATCCCGTAGGGGGCACGGAAGAGACCCAGTACTTC.

The rearrangement uses TRBV5-8 and TRBJ2-1; D gene ambiguous. V lost 2 bases to trimming and J lost 8 bases, with 5 bases between them. Germline V lookup: CDR1 SGHTS, CDR2 YDEGEE. This CDR3 spans 11 amino acids. CDR3 in amino acids: CASSLGHEQFF. The CDR3 nucleotides are TGTGCCAGCAGCTTAGGCCATGAGCAGTTCTTC.

This clone was seen only a few times. The V gene is TRBV6-1, the J gene TRBJ1-6; TRBD1 is a possible D gene (6 bases). The CDR3 loop spans 14 amino acids. The V gene lost 3 bases and the J gene lost 9 bases, with 12 bases spanning the gap. Germline CDR1 is MNHNS and CDR2 is SASEGT. The CDR3 region has the DNA TGTGCCAGCAGTGATCAGGGGACGGGTTCACCCCTCCACTTT. It translates to CASSDQGTGSPLHF.

V usage is TRBV7-3 and J usage is TRBJ2-3, with D uncertain. Germline V gene sequence: CDR1 SGHTA, CDR2 FQGTGA. V was cut by 4 bases and J by 0 bases, with 8 bases left in between. The CDR3 is 14 residues long. For the CDR3, the DNA is TGTGCCAGCAGCTCAATACAGAGCACAGATACGCAGTATTTT. This sequence encodes CASSSIQSTDTQYF.

This chain links TRBV5-1 with TRBJ1-1, with D possibly matching TRBD1 (6 bases). CDR1 and CDR2 (germline): SGHRS, YFSETQ. Trimming removed 1 base at V and 5 bases at J, with 9 bases between. The CDR3 totals 13 residues. As DNA, the CDR3 is TGCGCCAGCAGCTTGACAGGGTTGACTGAAGCTTTCTTT. The encoded protein is CASSLTGLTEAFF.

This chain links TRBV9 with TRBJ2-1; 7 positions agree with TRBD1. With 5 bases clipped from V and 0 bases from J, the junction kept 11 bases outside the gene matches. Germline V CDR1 and CDR2: SGDLS, YYNGEE. This CDR3 is 17 amino acids long. The CDR3 DNA reads TGTGCCAGCAGTCGTAAACCGGGACAGAGCTCCTACAATGAGCAGTTCTTC. Translation gives CASSRKPGQSSYNEQFF.

This chain links TRBV6-5 with TRBJ2-5; D might be TRBD1 or TRBD2, each matching 6 bases. Germline V gene data show CDR1 as MNHEY and CDR2 as SVGAGI. Trimming took 8 bases from V and 4 from J, leaving 17 bases between them. The CDR3 has 14 amino acids. CDR3 coding DNA: TGTGCCAGCGGTTTACGGGGGCGGGGAGAGACCCAGTACTTC. Translation: CASGLRGRGETQYF.

This sequence joins TRBV5-3 and TRBJ1-2, with 9 bases that match TRBD1. TRBV5-3 falls under the ORF class, with uncertain function. The CDR3 covers 21 residues. Trimming removed 6 bases from V and 4 bases from J; junction bases left unmatched: 28. DNA for the CDR3: TGTGCCAGAAAGAGAAGACAGGGGGTATTTGGGCCCCCATGGGAACCCTATGGCTACACCTTC. Translating it yields CARKRRQGVFGPPWEPYGYTF.

V and J are TRBV28 and TRBJ1-5, with D possibly matching TRBD1 (5 bases). V was cut by 0 bases and J by 3 bases, with 12 bases left in between. The CDR3 spans 16 residues. CDR1 is MDHEN, CDR2 SYDVKM, per germline. CDR3 in DNA: TGTGCCAGCAGTTTATGGGAAGACAGAGTCAATCAGCCCCAGCATTTT. This translates into CASSLWEDRVNQPQHF.

The chain joins TRBV7-8 to TRBJ1-3; D remains unclear. CDR1 is SGHVS and CDR2 is FQNEAQ in the germline V gene. Trimming took 1 base from V and 0 from J, leaving 13 bases between them. This CDR3 region has 17 residues. The CDR3 sequence is CASSLGRVGLSGNTIYF. The CDR3 bases are TGTGCCAGCAGCTTAGGGCGGGTCGGACTCTCTGGAAACACCATATATTTT.

This clone occurred a few times. V is TRBV11-2 and J is TRBJ2-7, with D perhaps assigned TRBD1 or TRBD2 (5 bases each). This CDR3 contains 11 residues. Trimming removed 5 bases at V and 7 bases at J, with 9 bases between. Germline V CDR1 and CDR2: SGHAT, FQNNGV. The CDR3 bases are TGTGCCAGCAGCCCAGGGACGGAGCAGTACTTC. It encodes CASSPGTEQYF.

The chain recombines TRBV28 with TRBJ2-7; 7 bases are shared with TRBD1. Trimming removed 4 bases from V and 5 bases from J; junction bases left unmatched: 11. This CDR3 spans 15 amino acids. CDR1 is MDHEN, CDR2 SYDVKM, per germline. The CDR3, as DNA: TGTGCCAGCAGTTCCTACAGGGGCCTTAACCACGAGCAGTACTTC. Protein sequence: CASSSYRGLNHEQYF.

The CDR3 DNA sequence: TGTGCCAGCAGCCTAGTGGACAGGGGGCTAAGGGAGACCCAGTACTTC. Its translation is CASSLVDRGLRETQYF. The chain employs TRBV11-2 and TRBJ2-5; 11 nucleotides agree with TRBD1. The CDR3 totals 16 residues. Germline V lookup: CDR1 SGHAT, CDR2 FQNNGV. The V and J ends lost 5 bases and 5 bases, in that order; junction bases with no gene match: 10.

This chain links TRBV27 with TRBJ2-1; 8 bases line up with TRBD1. The V gene end was trimmed by 4 bases and the J gene end by 6 bases; junction bases not matched to a gene: 5. There are 14 residues in the CDR3. The germline V gene has CDR1 MNHEY and CDR2 SMNVEV (reference sequence). This CDR3 reads CASSSGTGGNEQFF. CDR3 in DNA: TGTGCCAGCAGTTCCGGAACAGGGGGCAATGAGCAGTTCTTC.

The V and J genes are TRBV5-4 and TRBJ1-2; unclear D gene. The germline V gene has CDR1 SGHNT and CDR2 YYREEE (reference sequence). CDR3 length: 16 residues. V lost 0 bases and J lost 0, with 12 bases in between. The CDR3 protein is CASSLDLERANYGYTF. For the CDR3, the DNA is TGTGCCAGCAGCTTGGATTTGGAACGGGCTAACTATGGCTACACCTTC.

The chain employs TRBV19 and TRBJ1-1; D is unresolved. Deletions cut 4 bases from V and 1 base from J, with 7 bases between. The CDR3 covers 13 residues. Germline lookup yields CDR1 LNHDA and CDR2 SQIVND (reference sequence). This chain's CDR3 is CASSNHQNTEAFF. CDR3 DNA: TGTGCCAGTAGTAATCACCAGAACACTGAAGCTTTCTTT.

The gene calls are TRBV11-3 and TRBJ1-2; D is uncertain. Trimming stripped 3 bases from V and 6 bases from J, with 14 bases between. This CDR3 comprises 14 residues. In germline, CDR1 is SGHNT, CDR2 YENEEA. This chain's CDR3 is CASSFPSEGHGYTF. DNA of the CDR3: TGTGCCAGCAGCTTTCCGTCGGAGGGCCATGGCTACACCTTC.

The chain uses TRBV7-3 and TRBJ2-1; D is possibly TRBD2 (6 bases). Germline V gives CDR1 SGHTA, CDR2 FQGTGA. The length of the CDR3 is 15 residues. Trimming took 6 bases from V and 5 from J, leaving 17 bases between them. CDR3 amino acids: CASRGGNGRHNEQFF. The CDR3 nucleotides are TGTGCCAGCAGGGGGGGTAATGGTCGCCACAATGAGCAGTTCTTC.

The J gene is TRBJ2-1, the V gene TRBV4-3, with 10 bases fitting TRBD2. Trimming cost V 0 bases and J 8 bases; bases outside gene matches: 7. Germline CDR1 reads LGHNA; CDR2 reads YSLEER. CDR3 size: 16 residues. DNA of the CDR3: TGCGCCAGCAGCCAAGAAGGGAGCGGGGGGGCGGATGAGCAGTTCTTC. It encodes CASSQEGSGGADEQFF.